Listed below are T cell receptor beta chains from one sample, sequenced in a study of cytomegalovirus exposure and HLA in healthy donors. The data were produced by immunoSEQ multiplex PCR, yet TCRdb's version contains in-frame clones alone and is incomplete. This sample has tens of thousands of clones; roughly 77% occur once, and the top ten carry around 5%. The sequenced sample was PBMCs. Receptor source: a woman under 40 in good health and CMV-seronegative. Each CDR3 is given without its conserved first and last residue.

v_gene	CDR3aa
TRBV7-2	ASSLAGTETYEQY
TRBV5-6	ASSSDRVVGNTIY
TRBV7-9	ASSLGQLNTEAF
TRBV7-9	ASTPPAGKYEQY
TRBV27	ASRLAGVADTQY
TRBV6-1	ASSASRDRFSYEQY
TRBV9	ASSVDRDRSSGNTIY
TRBV6-5	ASSYSGAYGAF
TRBV6-5	ASSYGLGAYNEQF
TRBV5-4	ASSLTGLAGAPETQY
TRBV7-9	ASSNPGTGGGGYT
TRBV14	ASSQVSETQY
TRBV6-1	ASSETPGRQETQY
TRBV4-1	ASSQDQAAGQAKNIQY
TRBV28	ASSFRGSHRPQH
TRBV9	ASSVAGSGNTIY
TRBV21-1	ASSEARGIYNEQF
TRBV13	ASSLDREETQY
TRBV7-9	ASSSEKYDTQY
TRBV9	ASSPRTGNYGYT
TRBV7-8	ASSLNRGATNEKLF
TRBV19	ASSIDRESGNTIY